The next 8 T cell receptor beta chains were all read from a single sample in a study of regulatory T cells in long-lasting Graves disease. Time point: persistent/refractory GD, antithyroid drugs over 5 years with positive TRAb. The TCR library used RNA extracted from PBMCs. Researchers made TCR beta libraries by using iRepertoire HTBI primers and running Arm-PCR on CDR3 regions. TCRdb itself ran the multiplex PCR reads through MiXCR, one entry per CDR3 protein. This sample has some 370,000 distinct CDR3 sequences, with roughly 25% found just once. The sequenced sample was peripheral blood mononuclear cells (PBMCs), obtained when the disease was refractory, from a patient treated with antithyroid drugs. Receptor source: a woman in her thirties or forties with Graves disease.

This chain joins TRBV2 and TRBJ2-5; 15 bases are shared with TRBD2. This CDR3 has 16 amino acids. Per the germline V gene, CDR1 is SNHLY and CDR2 is FYNNEI. Losses at the gene ends were 6 bases for V and 0 bases for J; bases not matched to a gene: 2. CDR3 DNA: TGTGCCAGCAGAGGGACTAGCGGGAGGTACCAAGAGACCCAGTACTTC. Its protein is CASRGTSGRYQETQYF.

The rearrangement links TRBV4-1 to TRBJ2-6, with a possible D match to TRBD1 (5 bases). The length of the CDR3 is 16 residues. Germline CDR1 reads MGHRA; CDR2 reads YSYEKL. V lost 2 bases, J lost 2 bases, and 10 bases lay in between. CDR3 loop: CASSQPQGAGANVLTF. In DNA, the CDR3 is TGCGCCAGCAGCCAACCTCAGGGTGCTGGGGCCAACGTCCTGACTTTC.

This clonotype showed up many times. CDR3 DNA sequence: TGTGCCAGCAACAACGAGCAAAGTCTGGTGGGAACCATCAAGACCGGGGAGCTGTTTTTT. This translates into CASNNEQSLVGTIKTGELFF. This chain connects TRBV27 to TRBJ2-2; D is unresolved. The ends were cut back, 7 bases at V and 5 bases at J, with 32 bases in the middle. Germline loops: CDR1 MNHEY, CDR2 SMNVEV (reference sequence). The CDR3 covers 20 residues.

The table lists this clonotype with many counts. The J gene is TRBJ1-6, the V gene TRBV28; 7 nucleotides line up with TRBD1. The trim removed 5 bases at V and 0 bases at J, leaving 7 bases unmatched. CDR1 MDHEN and CDR2 SYDVKM come from the germline V gene. The CDR3 is made up of 17 amino acids. DNA of the CDR3: TGTGCCAGCAGTCCGGACAGGATTAGCTCCTATAATTCACCCCTCCACTTT. Protein product: CASSPDRISSYNSPLHF.

The table lists this clonotype with a few counts. The chain combines TRBV9 with TRBJ2-3; tentatively, D is TRBD2 (5 bases). The CDR3 is 15 amino acids. The ends were cut back, 0 bases at V and 3 bases at J, with 11 bases in the middle. Germline V gene lookup returns CDR1 SGDLS and CDR2 YYNGEE. The CDR3 DNA reads TGTGCCAGCAGCGTAGTGTGGGAGCCGACAGATACGCAGTATTTT. Its protein product is CASSVVWEPTDTQYF.

Remarks on this clonotype: A far larger clone is just one base off, so this is likely a read error. The rearrangement uses TRBV6-9 and TRBJ1-1, with D maybe TRBD1 (6 bases). Germline CDR1 is MNHGY and CDR2 is SVAAGI. The CDR3 has 17 amino acids. This chain's CDR3 is CASSFGGLLLQNTEASF. The CDR3 DNA follows: TGTGCCAGCAGTTTCGGGGGGCTCCTACTACAGAACACTGAAGCTTCCTTT.

The chain couples TRBV28 to TRBJ2-7, with a weak D call TRBD2 (6 bases). The J call is uncertain, as TRBJ2-5 better fits the DNA end. Looked up from germline, CDR1 is MDHEN and CDR2 is SYDVKM. This CDR3 comprises 16 residues. The CDR3 sequence is CASSSSVRDSQETQYF. In DNA form, the CDR3 reads TGTGCCAGCAGTTCATCCGTACGGGACTCTCAAGAGACCCAGTACTTC.

This clonotype has ten or more counts. The chain employs TRBV6-1 and TRBJ2-7; D remains ambiguous. The CDR3 is 13 residues long. The germline V gene encodes CDR1 MNHNS and CDR2 SASEGT. Between the trimmed V and J ends, which lost 5 bases and 6 bases, there was a span of 14 bases. This CDR3 is CASSRGELAEQYF. The CDR3 nucleotides are TGTGCCAGCAGTCGAGGCGAGTTAGCCGAGCAGTACTTC.